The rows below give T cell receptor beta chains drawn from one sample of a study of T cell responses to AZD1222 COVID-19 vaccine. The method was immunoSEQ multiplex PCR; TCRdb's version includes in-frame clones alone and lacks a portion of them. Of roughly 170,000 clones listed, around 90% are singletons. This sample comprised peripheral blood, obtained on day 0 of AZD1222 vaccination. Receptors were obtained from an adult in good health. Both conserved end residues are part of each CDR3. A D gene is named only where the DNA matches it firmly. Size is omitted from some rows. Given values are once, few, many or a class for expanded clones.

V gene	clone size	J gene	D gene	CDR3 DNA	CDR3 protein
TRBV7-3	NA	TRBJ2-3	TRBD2	TGTGCCAGCAGCCTCCGTGGAGCGGGAGGGAGCACAGATACGCAGTATTTT	CASSLRGAGGSTDTQYF
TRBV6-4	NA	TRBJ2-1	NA	TGTGCCAGCAGTGAGGGAACCAACAATGAGCAGTTCTTC	CASSEGTNNEQFF
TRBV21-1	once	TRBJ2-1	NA	TGTGCCAGCAGCAAAGTAGCGGGAGGTTGCGATGAGCAGTTCTTC	CASSKVAGGCDEQFF
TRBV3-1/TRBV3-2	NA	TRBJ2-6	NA	TGTGCCAGCAGCCAAGTCTCTATAGGACAGCCAAGCTCTGGGGCCAACGTCCTGACTTTC	CASSQVSIGQPSSGANVLTF
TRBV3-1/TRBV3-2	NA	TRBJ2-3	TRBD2	TGTGCCAGCAGCCTCCTGGGGACTAGCGGAAGGAGTACGCAGTATTTT	CASSLLGTSGRSTQYF
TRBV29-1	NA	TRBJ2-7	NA	TGCAGCGTTGGTACAGGGCCCTTGACCTACGAGCAGTACTTC	CSVGTGPLTYEQYF
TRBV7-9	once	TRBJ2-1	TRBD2	TGTGCCAGCAGCGTACCTCCCACTTCGAGCGGGAGGATGAAGCAGTTCTTC	CASSVPPTSSGRMKQFF
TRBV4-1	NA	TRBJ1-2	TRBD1	TGCGCCAGCAGCCAAAGCAATCCGGGACAGGGTCCTACTCCACCCTATGGCTACACCTTC	CASSQSNPGQGPTPPYGYTF
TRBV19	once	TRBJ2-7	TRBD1	TGTGCCAGTAGCCATCAACGCCGGACAGGAGCCTACGAGCAGTACTTC	CASSHQRRTGAYEQYF
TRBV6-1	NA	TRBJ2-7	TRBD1	TGTGCCAGCAGTGTTAAACCTCCAGGGGGCCAAACGTACGAGCAGTACTTC	CASSVKPPGGQTYEQYF
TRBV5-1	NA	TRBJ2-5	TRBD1	TGCGCCAGCAACCTTGGGGACAGTGGGGAGACCCAGTACTTC	CASNLGDSGETQYF
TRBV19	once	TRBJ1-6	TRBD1	TGTGCCAGTAGTAAGGGGACAGGAAATAATTCACCCCTCCACTTT	CASSKGTGNNSPLHF
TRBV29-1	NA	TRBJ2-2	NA	TGCAGCGTTGGGAGGCCTAACACCGGGGAGCTGTTTTTT	CSVGRPNTGELFF
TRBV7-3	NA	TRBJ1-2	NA	TGTGCCAGCAGCTTAAGTGCCCGGACGAAAGAGGGGTATGGCTACACCTTC	CASSLSARTKEGYGYTF
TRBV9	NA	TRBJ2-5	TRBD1	TGTGCCAGCAGTCCCCAACAGGGGTACCAAGAGACCCAGTACTTC	CASSPQQGYQETQYF
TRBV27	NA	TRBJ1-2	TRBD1	TGTGCCAGCAGTTTCCTAGGGACAGGATATGGCTACACCTTC	CASSFLGTGYGYTF
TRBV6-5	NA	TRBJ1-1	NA	TGTGCCAGCAGATACCACAGTGACACTGAAGCTTTCTTT	CASRYHSDTEAFF
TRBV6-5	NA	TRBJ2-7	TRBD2	TGTGCCAGCAGTTACTCGAGCGGGAGCGGGTCCTACGAGCAGTACTTC	CASSYSSGSGSYEQYF
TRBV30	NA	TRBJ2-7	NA	TGTGCCTGGAGTGGCATGAGTGAGCAGTACTTC	CAWSGMSEQYF
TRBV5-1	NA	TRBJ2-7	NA	TGCGCCAGCAGCTTGGCCGAGGGCTACGAGCAGTACTTC	CASSLAEGYEQYF
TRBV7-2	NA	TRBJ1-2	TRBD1	TGTGCCAGCAGCTTTCGACAGGGAGGCTATGGCTACACCTTC	CASSFRQGGYGYTF
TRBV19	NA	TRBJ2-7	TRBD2	TGTGCCAGTAGTATGGGGACTAGCGGGAGAAGGACCTACGAGCAGTACTTC	CASSMGTSGRRTYEQYF
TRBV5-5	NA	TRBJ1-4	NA	TGTGCCAGCAGCCTGGGGACCGCTCTAATGGAAAAACTGTTTTTT	CASSLGTALMEKLFF
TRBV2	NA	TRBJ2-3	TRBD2	TGTGCCAGCAGTGTTGCCAGCGGGAGTGTATATACGCAGTATTTT	CASSVASGSVYTQYF
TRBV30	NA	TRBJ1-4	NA	TGTGCCTGCTACCTCGGGGGGGAAAAACTGTTTTTT	CACYLGGEKLFF
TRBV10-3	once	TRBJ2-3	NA	TGTGCCATCAGTGGGCTATTGGGGGCAGATACGCAGTATTTT	CAISGLLGADTQYF
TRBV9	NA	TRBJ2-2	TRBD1	TGTGCCAGCAGCCCCCGCGAGCAGGGGGCTCGCGGGGAGCTGTTTTTT	CASSPREQGARGELFF
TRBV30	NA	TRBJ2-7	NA	TGTGCCTGGAGTATTATGTACGAGCAGTACTTC	CAWSIMYEQYF
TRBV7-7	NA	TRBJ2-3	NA	TGTGCCAGCAGCTTAAGTGCCAGCGGGGATACGCAGTATTTT	CASSLSASGDTQYF
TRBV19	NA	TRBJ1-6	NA	TGTGCCAGTAGTATCGGAAGCAATTCACCCCTCCACTTT	CASSIGSNSPLHF
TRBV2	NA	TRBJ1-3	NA	TGTGCCAGCAGTCTTCGTCTCGTCAGGCGCACGTCTGGAAACACCATATATTTT	CASSLRLVRRTSGNTIYF
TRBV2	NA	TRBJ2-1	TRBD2	TGTGCCAGCAGTGAATGGGGCGGGAGCGATGAGCAGTTCTTC	CASSEWGGSDEQFF
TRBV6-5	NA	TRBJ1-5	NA	TGTGCCAGCAGTTTAAGGGGCGGCAATCAGCCCCAGCATTTT	CASSLRGGNQPQHF
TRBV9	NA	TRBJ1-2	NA	TGTGCCAGCAGCGTAGAACCTGGGGGGCGCCTCTATGGCTACACCTTC	CASSVEPGGRLYGYTF
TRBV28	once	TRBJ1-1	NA	TGTGCCAGCATCGGGAGGCTTCACACTGAAGCTTTCTTT	CASIGRLHTEAFF
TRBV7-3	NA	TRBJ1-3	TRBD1	TGTGCCAGCAGCCCAGGGGGGTCTGGAAACACCATATATTTT	CASSPGGSGNTIYF
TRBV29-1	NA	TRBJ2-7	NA	TGCAGCGTTGAACGAACGGGAGCCGTGAAGGAGCAGTACTTC	CSVERTGAVKEQYF
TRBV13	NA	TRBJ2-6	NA	TGTGCCAGCAGCTCCTACTCTGGGGCCAACGTCCTGACTTTC	CASSSYSGANVLTF
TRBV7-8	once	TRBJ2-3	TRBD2	TGTGCCAGCAGCCCGGGGGCCCGGGAGGGCCGGTCGCAGTATTTT	CASSPGAREGRSQYF
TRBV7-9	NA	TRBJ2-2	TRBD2	TGTGCCAGCAGCTTAAACTTAGTGACTAGCGGGAGGATCACCGGGGAGCTGTTTTTT	CASSLNLVTSGRITGELFF
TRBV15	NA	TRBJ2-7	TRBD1	TGTGCCACCAGCAGCGGACAGGGGGCGGGAGAGCAGTACTTC	CATSSGQGAGEQYF
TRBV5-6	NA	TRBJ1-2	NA	TGTGCCAGCAGCCCGGCCGTGACGCAATCCCGAGGACGCACCTTC	CASSPAVTQSRGRTF
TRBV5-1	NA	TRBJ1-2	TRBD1	TGCGCCAGCAGCTTACGTACCGGGACAGGGGACTATGGCTACACCTTC	CASSLRTGTGDYGYTF
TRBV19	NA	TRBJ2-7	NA	TGTGCCAGTAGTCCTCGACAGGAGAACTACGAGCAGTACTTC	CASSPRQENYEQYF
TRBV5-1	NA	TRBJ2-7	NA	TGCGCCAGCAGTTCATCAGGGGTCTCCTACGAGCAGTACTTC	CASSSSGVSYEQYF